This T cell receptor beta chain was observed in a study of a mutant IDH1 vaccine in newly diagnosed glioma. Background on the study: Patients received vaccination from 4-6 weeks after radiotherapy alone, or with temozolomide cycles. Pretreatment consisted of radiotherapy, temozolomide, or both, with most receiving both.

The study's findings and limits: There were vaccine-induced immune responses in about 93% of the patients.

Produced via immunoSEQ multiplex PCR; TCRdb's table is partial and in-frame only. This sample has more than 25,000 clones; 65% to 80% occur once, and the top ten carry about 7.9%. On this clone itself: The antigen is undetermined.

Noted time point: week 35, safety follow-up. Doses comprised 300 ug of mutant IDH1 20-mer peptide each, plus topical imiquimod. The germline gives CDR1 SGHRS, CDR2 YFSETQ. Germline trimming cut 4 bases from V and 3 bases from J; bases unmatched to any gene: 10. The CDR3 has 15 amino acids. The material sequenced was PBMCs, taken from a glioma patient whose treatment included an IDH1 peptide vaccine. The chain has TRBV5-1 and TRBJ2-7; TRBD1 matches 7 bases. The clonotype originates from a man over 45 with glioma. The CDR3 DNA sequence: TGCGCCAGCAGCATCTTAGAGACAGGGCTCTACGAGCAGTACTTC. Translated, it gives CASSILETGLYEQYF.